This entry features one TCR beta chain sequence. This entry is derived from a study of blood T cell repertoires in COVID-19. CDR1 and CDR2 (germline): SGHVS, FNYEAQ. The CDR3 has 15 amino acids. The V gene end was trimmed by 5 bases and the J gene end by 0 bases; junction bases not matched to a gene: 6. Allocation to cohorts depended on clinical history reported by the participants. Cohort 3 recovered donors had two negative PCRs, clearance, or symptom resolution. Data came from immunoSEQ multiplex PCR; TCRdb stores just in-frame clones and leaves some out. The sample carries over 200,000 clones, approximately 90% recorded once.

V usage is TRBV7-6 and J usage is TRBJ2-5; 7 nucleotides agree with TRBD2. This receptor was obtained from a man between 18 and 35 years old who had recovered from COVID-19. Material for sequencing was PBMCs or T cells enriched from blood (not recorded which). This CDR3 is CASSRKAGYQETQYF. As DNA, the CDR3 is TGTGCCAGCAGCCGAAAAGCGGGATACCAAGAGACCCAGTACTTC.